The 9 T cell receptor beta chains listed next were all sequenced from one sample in a study of blood T cell repertoires in COVID-19. Clones were sequenced by immunoSEQ multiplex PCR, and TCRdb holds only the in-frame ones, with some missing. In the table there are about 190,000 clones, roughly 80% of which are singletons. Sequencing was done on a sample of peripheral blood. The receptors here all came from a woman aged 45-65 years with acute or convalescent COVID-19.

The chain's CDR3 is CASSSDRAGFNEQFF. The CDR3, as DNA: TGTGCCAGCAGCTCGGACAGGGCAGGTTTCAATGAGCAGTTCTTC. V gene TRBV7-8 combines with J gene TRBJ2-1, with TRBD1 matching over 8 bases. J was trimmed by 6 bases and V by 4 bases; bases with no gene match: 8. Germline-derived CDR1 and CDR2 are SGHVS and FQNEAQ. The CDR3 loop spans 15 amino acids.

The chain combines TRBV28 with TRBJ1-5; TRBD1 might be the D (5 bases). V was clipped by 5 bases and J by 1 base, with 15 bases between them. The germline CDR1 and CDR2 sequences are MDHEN and SYDVKM. The CDR3 sequence is 16 residues long. CDR3 sequence (DNA): TGTGCCAGCAGTGTACCCTCTGGGGGGAGCAATCAGCCCCAGCATTTT. It codes for CASSVPSGGSNQPQHF.

This clone was seen only a few times. This chain joins TRBV7-2 and TRBJ2-7; D gene ambiguous. Germline loops: CDR1 SGHTA, CDR2 FQGNSA. V dropped 3 bases and J dropped 4 bases, with 13 bases sitting between them. CDR3 length equals 14 residues. The CDR3 DNA reads TGTGCCAGCAGCTTGCAACCTCTCGGTTACGAGCAGTACTTC. It yields the protein CASSLQPLGYEQYF. The full variable domain, completed using reference TRBV7-2 and TRBJ2-7, is GAGVSQSPSNKVTEKGKDVELRCDPISGHTALYWYRQSLGQGLEFLIYFQGNSAPDKSGLPSDRFSAERTGGSVSTLTIQRTQQEDSAVYLCASSLQPLGYEQYFGPGTRLTVT.

The rearrangement joins TRBV24-1 to TRBJ2-1; 13 nucleotides agree with TRBD2. The germline V gene encodes CDR1 KGHDR and CDR2 SFDVKD. There are 17 residues in the CDR3. V lost 1 base, J lost 6 bases, and 5 bases stayed unmatched. The CDR3 is CATSDLTLAGGPNEQFF. CDR3 DNA: TGTGCCACCAGTGATTTAACACTAGCGGGAGGGCCCAATGAGCAGTTCTTC.

This chain connects TRBV10-2 to TRBJ1-2; 8 bases align to TRBD1. Germline assignment: CDR1 WSHSY and CDR2 SAAADI. This CDR3 spans 14 amino acids. With V trimmed by 4 bases and J by 4 bases, 5 bases remained unmatched. In DNA form, the CDR3 reads TGCGCCAGCAGTGGGGGACAGGAATTCTATGGCTACACCTTC. This encodes CASSGGQEFYGYTF.

J is TRBJ2-1 and V is TRBV6-5; D gene ambiguous. The CDR3 totals 16 residues. V shed 3 bases and J shed 2 bases, with 14 bases lying between them. From germline, CDR1 is MNHEY and CDR2 SVGAGI. The CDR3 loop is CASSYPPGYPYNEQFF. The CDR3 nucleotides are TGTGCCAGCAGTTATCCACCAGGATATCCCTACAATGAGCAGTTCTTC.

With respect to this clone: Other DNA sequences within the sample encode an identical CDR3. The rearrangement links TRBV18 to TRBJ1-2; 7 bases line up with TRBD1. The CDR3 is made up of 14 amino acids. Unmatched junction bases numbered 5, after V lost 3 bases and J lost 4 bases. Germline loops: CDR1 KGHSH, CDR2 LQKENI. The CDR3 DNA reads as TGTGCCAGCTCACCTCCGGGACAGAGCTATGGCTACACCTTC. It specifies CASSPPGQSYGYTF.

The V gene is TRBV6-1, the J gene TRBJ1-1; D is undetermined. CDR3 length: 14 residues. Germline CDR1 is MNHNS and CDR2 is SASEGT. V was pared by 1 base and J by 4 bases, with 10 bases between. The CDR3, as DNA: TGTGCCAGCAGTGAAGGCCCCCGGAGCACTGAAGCTTTCTTT. It is translated as CASSEGPRSTEAFF.

The chain couples TRBV5-1 to TRBJ1-1, with no clear D. The V end lost 0 bases, the J end lost 1 base, and 10 bases lay between the germline ends. CDR3 length: 15 amino acids. Germline V gives CDR1 SGHRS, CDR2 YFSETQ. The CDR3, as DNA: TGCGCCAGCAGCTTGGAGGACTTTACGAACACTGAAGCTTTCTTT. Its translation is CASSLEDFTNTEAFF.